A single sample is the source of the 16 T cell receptor beta chains below, sequenced in a study of Ad26.COV2.S vaccination and SARS-CoV-2 variants. The sample's treatment: roughly 19 received Ad26.COV2.S at low or high dose, single or two shots; about 5 received placebo; per-sample allocation not given. Day 63 after the first vaccine or placebo injection was the time point for sampling. Sequenced by immunoSEQ multiplex PCR; TCRdb stores in-frame clones only, minus some. The top ten clones hold over 2.5% of a sample with about 450,000 clones, roughly nine tenths of them seen once. The input for sequencing was peripheral blood, taken in a trial of Ad26.COV2.S vaccine versus placebo. All receptors come from a person aged 18 to 59 who received the Ad26.COV2.S COVID-19 vaccine or a placebo.

The chain joins TRBV4-3 to TRBJ1-6; 9 nucleotides line up with TRBD1. The germline gives CDR1 LGHNA, CDR2 YSLEER. The CDR3 has 16 residues. J was trimmed by 7 bases and V by 4 bases; bases with no gene match: 8. CDR3 DNA sequence: TGCGCCAGCAGCCTTAGAGCCGGGACAGGGAATTCACCCCTCCACTTT. It specifies CASSLRAGTGNSPLHF.

The table lists this clone with a few counts. This chain uses TRBV19 with TRBJ1-2; D unclear. In germline, CDR1 is LNHDA, CDR2 SQIVND (reference sequence). V was shortened by 1 base and J by 0 bases, with 12 bases between the two germline ends. This CDR3 contains 16 residues. The CDR3 nucleotides read TGTGCCAGTAGTATAGGCAGCCTAAAACCTAACTATGGCTACACCTTC. Translating gives CASSIGSLKPNYGYTF.

This clone was found a few times. In nucleotides, the CDR3 is TGCAGCGCTGTGGCAGGGGTTAGCGACGGGGAGCTGTTTTTT. Encoded protein: CSAVAGVSDGELFF. The chain recombines TRBV29-1 with TRBJ2-2; D possibly corresponds to TRBD1 (6 bases). Trimming removed 7 bases at V and 7 bases at J, with 19 bases between. The CDR3 has 14 residues. CDR1 is SQVTM and CDR2 is ANQGSEA in the germline V gene.

V and J are TRBV4-3 and TRBJ1-6; D uncertain. CDR3 length: 14 amino acids. Trimming cost V 4 bases and J 10 bases, with 14 bases left between them. Looked up from germline, CDR1 is LGHNA and CDR2 is YSLEER. The CDR3 DNA is TGCGCCAGCAGCCCTCAGACAAGAACCTCACCCCTCCACTTT. Translation gives CASSPQTRTSPLHF.

This chain joins TRBV5-4 and TRBJ1-1; D might be TRBD1 (5 bases). The CDR3 runs 14 residues. CDR1 SGHNT and CDR2 YYREEE come from the germline V gene (reference sequence). The ends were cut back, 4 bases at V and 5 bases at J, with 15 bases in the middle. The CDR3, as DNA: TGTGCCAGCAGCATCCCACCTGGGGGGACTGAAGCTTTCTTT. Amino acid sequence: CASSIPPGGTEAFF.

J is TRBJ2-7 and V is TRBV20-1; D unclear. CDR3 length: 12 amino acids. CDR1 is DFQATT and CDR2 is SNEGSKA in the germline V gene (reference sequence). The ends were cut back, 3 bases at V and 0 bases at J, with 6 bases in the middle. CDR3 DNA sequence: TGCAGTGCTAGTTACGGCTCCTACGAGCAGTACGTC. Translated, it gives CSASYGSYEQYV.

This clone is a singleton in its sample. The same CDR3 can be traced to other DNA sequences in this sample. J is TRBJ2-5 and V is TRBV18; 7 positions agree with TRBD2. The V gene's germline CDR1 is KGHSH and CDR2 LQKENI. V lost 3 bases to trimming and J lost 5 bases; unmatched junction nucleotides: 3. CDR3 length: 13 amino acids. CDR3 DNA: TGTGCCAGCTCACCGAGGGGAGGGGAGACCCAGTACTTC. Its protein is CASSPRGGETQYF. Full variable domain (missing parts from reference TRBV18 and TRBJ2-5): NAGVMQNPRHLVRRRGQEARLRCSPMKGHSHVYWYRQLPEEGLKFMVYLQKENIIDESGMPKERFSAEFPKEGPSILRIQQVVRGDSAAYFCASSPRGGETQYFGPGTRLLVL.

The J gene is TRBJ2-5, the V gene TRBV2; no reliable D call. CDR3 length equals 12 residues. Trimming removed 8 bases from V and 4 bases from J, with 11 bases in between. Germline CDR1 reads SNHLY; CDR2 reads FYNNEI. CDR3 coding DNA: TGTGCCAGCTCGAACCGGGCAGAGACCCAGTACTTC. This encodes CASSNRAETQYF.

This chain joins TRBV30 and TRBJ1-1, with 9 bases matching TRBD1. Germline loops: CDR1 GTSNPN, CDR2 SVGIG (reference sequence). This CDR3 is built from 13 residues. Trimming removed 3 bases from V and 6 bases from J; junction bases left unmatched: 5. CDR3 loop: CAWRWTGVAEAFF. CDR3 bases: TGTGCCTGGAGATGGACAGGGGTGGCTGAAGCTTTCTTT.

This rearrangement joins TRBV27 to TRBJ2-3; no firm D call. The germline V gene encodes CDR1 MNHEY and CDR2 SMNVEV (reference sequence). The CDR3 totals 14 residues. Deletions cut 6 bases from V and 6 bases from J, with 16 bases between. DNA of the CDR3: TGTGCCAGCAGGGCAGGCCGTACCGTGGATACGCAGTATTTT. Residues: CASRAGRTVDTQYF.

This chain links TRBV6-4 with TRBJ1-6; 7 bases are shared with TRBD1. V was clipped by 4 bases and J by 7 bases; unmatched bases: 4. The CDR3 covers 14 residues. Germline CDR1 is MRHNA and CDR2 is SNTAGT. The CDR3 sequence is CASSAGGDNSPLHF. In DNA form, the CDR3 reads TGTGCCAGCAGTGCAGGGGGAGACAATTCACCCCTCCACTTT.

As DNA, the CDR3 is TGCAGCGTTGAAGGGGGGGAGGCAGGCCTCACAGATACGCAGTATTTT. It specifies CSVEGGEAGLTDTQYF. The rearrangement links TRBV29-1 to TRBJ2-3, with a tentative D call TRBD2 (6 bases). The CDR3 consists of 16 residues. CDR1 and CDR2 from the germline V gene are SQVTM and ANQGSEA. Trimming took off 1 base at V and 2 bases at J, with 16 bases between the two ends.

The gene calls are TRBV2 and TRBJ1-2, with D uncertain. Germline CDR1 reads SNHLY; CDR2 reads FYNNEI. V was pared by 4 bases and J by 3 bases, with 12 bases between. CDR3 length equals 14 residues. CDR3 nucleotide sequence: TGTGCCAGCAGTGGTGAGGTTTTTTACTATGGCTACACCTTC. Its protein is CASSGEVFYYGYTF. Full variable domain (remainder filled in from reference TRBV2 and TRBJ1-2): EPEVTQTPSHQVTQMGQEVILRCVPISNHLYFYWYRQILGQKVEFLVSFYNNEISEKSEIFDDQFSVERPDGSNFTLKIRSTKLEDSAMYFCASSGEVFYYGYTFGSGTRLTVV.

A remark on this clone: This same CDR3 is encoded by further DNA sequences in the sample. This chain joins TRBV11-3 and TRBJ2-3; D is undetermined. CDR1 is SGHNT and CDR2 is YENEEA in the germline V gene. This CDR3 is built from 14 residues. The V and J ends lost 4 bases and 1 base respectively, with 9 bases between them. The CDR3 DNA reads as TGTGCCAGCAGCTCCCATAGGGGCACAGATACGCAGTATTTT. Translated, it gives CASSSHRGTDTQYF.

The chain links TRBV13 to TRBJ1-2, with a weak D call TRBD1 (6 bases). Germline CDR1 is PRHDT and CDR2 is FYEKMQ (reference sequence). Trimming pared 3 bases from V and 12 bases from J, leaving 14 bases between. CDR3 length: 12 residues. CDR3 DNA sequence: TGTGCCAGCAGCTTTCAGGGGTTGCGTGACACCTTC. Encoded protein: CASSFQGLRDTF.

This sequence joins TRBV19 and TRBJ2-7; 7 bases are shared with TRBD1. The CDR3 extends over 14 amino acids. V was clipped by 10 bases and J by 1 base; unmatched bases: 10. Germline lookup yields CDR1 LNHDA and CDR2 SQIVND (reference sequence). The CDR3, as DNA: TGTGCCACCTCCCGCGGACAGGAATCCTACGAGCAGTACTTC. Translated, it gives CATSRGQESYEQYF.